This T cell receptor beta chain was observed in a study of blood T cells in healthy people across ages. The study's findings and limits: Naive CD4+ cell counts and diversity both ran higher in long-lived than in aged donors. The study could not conclusively compare naive and antigen-experienced cells, given its unsorted PBMCs.

For this clonotype: What it recognizes is unknown.

A second PCR, run for about 7 to 11 cycles, used a sample-barcoded 5' primer plus a J-beta primer mix. CDR3-containing paired-end reads numbered at least 2.5 million in each sample. TCRdb analysed the 5' RACE reads with MiXCR anew, one entry per CDR3 protein. The sample contains roughly 800,000 distinct CDR3 sequences, roughly 64% of which appear only once. The CDR3 consists of 14 residues. Germline V gene sequence: CDR1 MDHEN, CDR2 SYDVKM. With 6 bases removed from V and 3 bases from J, the gap between germline ends came to 14 bases. Specimen: blood. V is TRBV28 and J is TRBJ1-2, with unresolved D. This sequence originates from a man aged 25-40 years in good health. DNA for the CDR3: TGTGCCAGCAGCCTTGCGTCCAGAGACTATGGCTACACCTTC. The encoded protein is CASSLASRDYGYTF.